The text below deals with one T cell receptor beta chain. The antigen remains unidentified. These data are taken from a study of T cell responses to AZD1222 COVID-19 vaccine. Study background: Some second doses came at about 4 weeks and others at about 12 weeks; these were pooled. General study points: Baseline seropositives among AZD1222 recipients totaled only five to seven. In a largely white British group with more females than males, clonal diversity was possibly underestimated.

Germline V CDR1 and CDR2: SGHRS, YFSETQ. V trimming: 2 bases; J trimming: 5 bases; junction bases outside the gene matches: 7. The CDR3 is 15 residues long. Only in-frame clones appear in the TCRdb table, and some are missing; sequencing was by immunoSEQ multiplex PCR. The sample includes more than 95,000 clones, roughly 90% seen only once; the top ten take 4.2%. Material: peripheral blood, obtained on day 0 of AZD1222 vaccination. The V and J genes are TRBV5-1 and TRBJ1-5; 7 positions agree with TRBD1. The sequence derives from an adult in good health. The CDR3 DNA reads TGCGCCAGCAGCTTAACCGGACAGGATTATCAGCCCCAGCATTTT. Its translation is CASSLTGQDYQPQHF.